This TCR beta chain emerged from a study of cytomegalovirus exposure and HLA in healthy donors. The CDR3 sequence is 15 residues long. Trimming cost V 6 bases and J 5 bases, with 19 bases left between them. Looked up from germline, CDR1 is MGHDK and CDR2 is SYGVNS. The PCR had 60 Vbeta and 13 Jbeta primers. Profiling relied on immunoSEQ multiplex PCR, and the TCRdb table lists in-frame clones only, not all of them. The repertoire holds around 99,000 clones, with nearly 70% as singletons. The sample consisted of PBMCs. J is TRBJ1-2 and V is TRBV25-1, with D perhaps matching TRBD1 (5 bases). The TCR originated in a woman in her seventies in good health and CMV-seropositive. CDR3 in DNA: TGTGCCAGCAGGGGGTTTAGGGGCCCTGGTTATGGCTACACCTTC. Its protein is CASRGFRGPGYGYTF.